The T cell receptor (beta chain) under discussion was sequenced for a study of response to subunit inactivated influenza vaccine. TCRdb re-analysed the RT-PCR reads in MiXCR, keeping a single row per CDR3 protein. The sample carries around 790,000 distinct CDR3 sequences, around 21% recorded once. In germline, CDR1 is MNHEY, CDR2 SMNVEV (reference sequence). The CDR3 is made up of 13 amino acids. The ends were cut back, 3 bases at V and 1 base at J, with 7 bases in the middle. Material: PBMCs from blood, obtained more than 4 days after vaccination. The sequence was obtained from a man aged 50 to 60 who received an inactivated influenza vaccine. V gene TRBV27 combines with J gene TRBJ2-7; D is uncertain. CDR3 bases: TGTGCCAGCAGTTTCATCGCTTCCTACGAGCAGTACTTC. Residues: CASSFIASYEQYF.